The 5 T cell receptor beta chains below all came from one sample that was sequenced in a study of tumor-infiltrating lymphocytes in primary liver carcinoma. Reverse transcription of roughly 0.5 ug total RNA with a constant-region primer produced TCR beta cDNA. The TCR beta library was amplified through three nested multiplex PCR rounds in a modified ARM-PCR procedure. Rounds one and two of PCR, each of roughly 10 cycles, were primed with TRBV1-TRBV30 forward primers and a C-beta reverse primer. TCRdb reprocessed the multiplex PCR reads with MiXCR, giving one entry per CDR3 protein. The sample lists approximately 300,000 distinct CDR3 sequences, 55% to 65% seen once, with around 9.5% in the top ten. It was unsorted whole blood that yielded blood RNA, and germline DNA was also extracted. The source material was peripheral blood. The receptors were gathered from a man aged 35 to 55 with primary liver carcinoma and hepatitis B virus infection.

Notes on this clonotype: Relative to the germline gene, one junction end is altered; a read error may explain this. This chain connects TRBV7-9 to TRBJ2-5, with a tentative D call TRBD1 (6 bases). Germline lookup yields CDR1 SEHNR and CDR2 FQNEAQ (reference sequence). There are 13 residues in the CDR3. As DNA, the CDR3 is TGTGACAGCAGCTTAGGGGGTTCGGAGACCCAGTATTTC. Its translation is CDSSLGGSETQYF.

This clonotype came up a few times. The V call is TRBV5-4, the J call TRBJ1-4, with D uncertain. This CDR3 has 13 residues. CDR1 is SGHNT, CDR2 YYREEE, per germline (reference sequence). V lost 3 bases and J 1 base, leaving 4 bases between the germline ends. Written as DNA, the CDR3 is TGTGCCAGCAGCTCCCAAACTAATGAAAAACTGTTTTTT. It encodes CASSSQTNEKLFF.

Of note for this clonotype: A much larger clone differs by one base, so this may be a read error. The chain links TRBV10-3 to TRBJ2-7, with 9 nucleotides matching TRBD2. CDR1 ENHRY and CDR2 SYGVKD come from the germline V gene. The CDR3 covers 14 residues. V was clipped by 4 bases and J by 3 bases; unmatched bases: 4. This chain's CDR3 is CAISGISGSYEQYF. Written as DNA, the CDR3 is TGTGCCATCAGTGGGATTAGCGGGAGCTACGAGCAGTACTTC.

This clonotype appeared a few times. The chain employs TRBV5-1 and TRBJ1-1; D not certain. This CDR3 comprises 11 residues. Between the trimmed V and J ends, which lost 4 bases and 6 bases, there was a span of 7 bases. Germline V gene data show CDR1 as SGHRS and CDR2 as YFSETQ. The CDR3 spells CASSGQAEAFF. CDR3 nucleotides: TGCGCCAGCAGCGGGCAGGCTGAAGCTTTCTTT.

Comments on this clonotype: Just one base apart from a much larger clone, this may be a read error. The V gene is TRBV29-1, the J gene TRBJ2-2; 10 bases align to TRBD1. CDR1 and CDR2 from the germline V gene are SQVTM and ANQGSEA. Trimming cost V 4 bases and J 12 bases; bases outside gene matches: 11. CDR3 length: 14 residues. CDR3 sequence: CSVAIGTGEGKLFF. The CDR3 DNA reads as TGCAGCGTTGCCATAGGGACAGGGGAGGGAAAGCTGTTTTTT.